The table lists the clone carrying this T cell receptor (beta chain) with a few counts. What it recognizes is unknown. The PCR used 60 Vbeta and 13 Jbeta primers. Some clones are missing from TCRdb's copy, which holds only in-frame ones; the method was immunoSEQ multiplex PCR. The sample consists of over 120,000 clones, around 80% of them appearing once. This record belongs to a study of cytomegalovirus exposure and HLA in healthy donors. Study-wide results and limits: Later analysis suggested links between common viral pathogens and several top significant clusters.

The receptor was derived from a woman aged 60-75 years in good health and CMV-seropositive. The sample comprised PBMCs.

For the CDR3, the DNA is TGCGCCAGCAGCTGGGCGACAGGGAAGGGTGGGAATGAGCAGTTCTTC. The encoded protein is CASSWATGKGGNEQFF. The rearrangement joins TRBV5-1 to TRBJ2-1; TRBD1 matches at 7 bases. CDR1 SGHRS and CDR2 YFSETQ come from the germline V gene. V was clipped by 3 bases and J by 7 bases; unmatched bases: 13. The CDR3 spans 16 residues. Together with reference TRBV5-1 and TRBJ2-1, the CDR3 gives the full variable domain: KAGVTQTPRYLIKTRGQQVTLSCSPISGHRSVSWYQQTPGQGLQFLFEYFSETQRNKGNFPGRFSGRQFSNSRSEMNVSTLELGDSALYLCASSWATGKGGNEQFFGPGTRLTVL.